These T cell receptor beta chains were read from a single sample in a study of T cells in Graves' hyperthyroidism and ophthalmopathy. TCRdb independently ran MiXCR on the multiplex PCR reads; one entry per CDR3 protein. The data show hundreds of thousands of distinct CDR3 sequences, under 20% seen once. The sequenced sample consisted of blood. Receptors were obtained from a woman between 18 and 29 years old with Graves' hyperthyroidism. The CDR3 runs from the conserved cysteine through the conserved F or W. Fields, in order: V gene, clone size, D gene, J gene, CDR3 length, CDR3 DNA, CDR3 protein. The D gene is left open where the match is weak. The listing skips clone size in some rows; elsewhere it reads once, few, many or a size class.

>TRBV19|-|TRBD1|TRBJ2-7|13
TGTGCCAGTAGTCAAGGGGGCACCTACGAGCAGTACTTC
CASSQGGTYEQYF
>TRBV11-2|few|-|TRBJ1-3|13
TGTGCCAGCAGCTCCCAGGCGGGAAACACCATATATTTT
CASSSQAGNTIYF
>TRBV10-2|once|-|TRBJ2-7|15
TGCGCCAGCAGCTTGGCCCGGGGCGTCTACTACGAGCAGTACTTC
CASSLARGVYYEQYF
>TRBV12-3/TRBV12-4|many|-|TRBJ2-5|14
TGTGCCAGCAGTTTCGGGCAGTCGAGGGAGACCCAGTACTTC
CASSFGQSRETQYF
>TRBV24-1|-|TRBD1|TRBJ2-7|15
TGTGCCACCAGTGAGGCGACAGGGGGGTCCTACGAGCAGTACTTC
CATSEATGGSYEQYF
>TRBV11-3|many|-|TRBJ2-5|13
TGTGCCAGCAGCCGGGGGCCCGGGGAGACCCAGTACTTC
CASSRGPGETQYF
>TRBV5-1|many|-|TRBJ1-2|13
TGCGCCAGCAGCTCCTACACAAGGAATGGCTACACCTTC
CASSSYTRNGYTF
>TRBV5-1|many|-|TRBJ1-3|15
TGCGCCAGCAGCTTGGACGGGACGAGGGGAAACACCATATATTTT
CASSLDGTRGNTIYF
>TRBV7-8|many|-|TRBJ1-1|16
TGTGCCAGCAGCTTAGAGTCGTACAGCATGAACACTGAAGCTTTCTTT
CASSLESYSMNTEAFF
>TRBV5-1|many|-|TRBJ1-2|14
TGCGCCAGCAGCTTGGCTGGCAGGGGTGAAGGCTACACCTTC
CASSLAGRGEGYTF
>TRBV6-1|many|-|TRBJ1-1|13
TGTGCCAGCAGTGAATTTTTGGGCACTGAAGCTTTCTTT
CASSEFLGTEAFF
>TRBV28|many|TRBD1|TRBJ2-7|14
TGTGCCAGCAGTTTCCGGGACAGGGTCTACGAGCAGTACTTC
CASSFRDRVYEQYF
>TRBV28|many|-|TRBJ2-7|14
TGTGCCAGCAGTTTATGGGACAGCTCCTACGAGCAGTACTTC
CASSLWDSSYEQYF
>TRBV12-3/TRBV12-4|many|-|TRBJ1-2|17
TGTGCCAGCACCCCCAGGCGTGTAGGGACGGGTGGCCGTGGCTACACCTTC
CASTPRRVGTGGRGYTF
>TRBV12-3/TRBV12-4|few|TRBD1|TRBJ2-2|17
TGTGCCAGCAGCGCTGGACAGGGTAGAAAGAGGACCGGGGAGCTGTTTTTT
CASSAGQGRKRTGELFF
>TRBV20-1|many|TRBD1|TRBJ1-2|18
TGCAGTGCTAGAGTTCAACGGGACAGGGGGCAAGAGAACTATGGCTACACCTTC
CSARVQRDRGQENYGYTF